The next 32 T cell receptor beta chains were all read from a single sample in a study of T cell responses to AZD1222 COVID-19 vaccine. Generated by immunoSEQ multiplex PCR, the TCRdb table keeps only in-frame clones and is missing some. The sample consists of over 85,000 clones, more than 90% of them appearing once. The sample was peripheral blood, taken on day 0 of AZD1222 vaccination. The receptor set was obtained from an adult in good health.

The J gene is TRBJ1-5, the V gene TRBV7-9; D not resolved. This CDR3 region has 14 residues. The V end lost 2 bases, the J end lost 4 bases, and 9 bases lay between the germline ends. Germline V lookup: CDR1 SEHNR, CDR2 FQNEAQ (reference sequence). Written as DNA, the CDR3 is TGTGCCAGCAGCTTAACGGACGGAAATCAGCCCCAGCATTTT. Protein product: CASSLTDGNQPQHF.

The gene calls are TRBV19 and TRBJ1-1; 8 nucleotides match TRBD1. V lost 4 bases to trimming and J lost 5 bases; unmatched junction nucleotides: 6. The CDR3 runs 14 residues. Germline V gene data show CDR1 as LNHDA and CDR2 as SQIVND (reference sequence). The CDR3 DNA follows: TGTGCCAGTAGTAATACAGGGGGAGGTACTGAAGCTTTCTTT. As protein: CASSNTGGGTEAFF.

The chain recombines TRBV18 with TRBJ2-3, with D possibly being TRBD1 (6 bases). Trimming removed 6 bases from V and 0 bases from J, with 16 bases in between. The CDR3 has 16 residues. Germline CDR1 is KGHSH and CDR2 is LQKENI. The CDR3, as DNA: TGTGCCAGCTCGTACAGGGAGTTCGCAAGCACAGATACGCAGTATTTT. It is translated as CASSYREFASTDTQYF.

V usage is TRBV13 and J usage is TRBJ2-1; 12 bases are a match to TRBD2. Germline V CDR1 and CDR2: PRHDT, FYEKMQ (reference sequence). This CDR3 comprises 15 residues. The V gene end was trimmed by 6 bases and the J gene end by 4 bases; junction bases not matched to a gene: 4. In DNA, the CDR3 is TGTGCCAGCAGTCCTAGCGGGAGGGGGTACAATGAGCAGTTCTTC. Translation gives CASSPSGRGYNEQFF.

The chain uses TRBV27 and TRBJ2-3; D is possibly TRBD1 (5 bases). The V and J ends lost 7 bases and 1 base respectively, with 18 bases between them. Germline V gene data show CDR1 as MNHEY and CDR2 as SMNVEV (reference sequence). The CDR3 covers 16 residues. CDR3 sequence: CASTPTGFGGTDTQYF. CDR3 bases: TGTGCCAGCACCCCTACAGGATTTGGGGGCACAGATACGCAGTATTTT.

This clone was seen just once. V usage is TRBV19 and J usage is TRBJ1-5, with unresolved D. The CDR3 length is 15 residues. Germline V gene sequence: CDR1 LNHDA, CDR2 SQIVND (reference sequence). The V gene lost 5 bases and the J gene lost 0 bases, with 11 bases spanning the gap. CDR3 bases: TGTGCCAGTAGTCGGCCAGAGAATAGCAATCAGCCCCAGCATTTT. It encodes CASSRPENSNQPQHF.

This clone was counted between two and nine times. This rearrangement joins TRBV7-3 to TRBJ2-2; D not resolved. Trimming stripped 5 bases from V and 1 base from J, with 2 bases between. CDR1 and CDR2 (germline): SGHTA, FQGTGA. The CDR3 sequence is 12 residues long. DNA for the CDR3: TGTGCCAGCAGCAAGAACACCGGGGAGCTGTTTTTT. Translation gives CASSKNTGELFF.

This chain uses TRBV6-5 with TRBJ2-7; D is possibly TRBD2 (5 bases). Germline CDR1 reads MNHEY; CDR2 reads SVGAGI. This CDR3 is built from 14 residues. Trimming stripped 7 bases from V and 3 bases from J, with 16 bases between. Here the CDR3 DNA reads TGTGCCAGCAAAGAGGGTTGGGCCAACTACGAGCAGTACTTC. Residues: CASKEGWANYEQYF.

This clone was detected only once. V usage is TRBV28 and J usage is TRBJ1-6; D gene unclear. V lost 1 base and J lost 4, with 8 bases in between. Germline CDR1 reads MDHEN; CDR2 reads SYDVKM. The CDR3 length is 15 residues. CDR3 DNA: TGTGCCAGCAGTTTATCCAGCGCTTATAATTCACCCCTCCACTTT. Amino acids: CASSLSSAYNSPLHF.

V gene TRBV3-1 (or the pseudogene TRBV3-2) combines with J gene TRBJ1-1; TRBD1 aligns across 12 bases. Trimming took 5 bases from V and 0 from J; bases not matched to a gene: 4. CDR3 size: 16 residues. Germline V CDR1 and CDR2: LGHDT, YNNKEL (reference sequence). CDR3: CASSKGQGALNTEAFF. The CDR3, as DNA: TGTGCCAGCAGCAAGGGACAGGGGGCTTTGAACACTGAAGCTTTCTTT.

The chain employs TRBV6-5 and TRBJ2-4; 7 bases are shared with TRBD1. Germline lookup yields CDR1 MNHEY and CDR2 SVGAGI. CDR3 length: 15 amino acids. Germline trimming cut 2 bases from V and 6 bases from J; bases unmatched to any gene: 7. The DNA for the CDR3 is TGTGCCAGCAGTTACCGAGGACAGGTCGGAAACATTCAGTACTTC. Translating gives CASSYRGQVGNIQYF.

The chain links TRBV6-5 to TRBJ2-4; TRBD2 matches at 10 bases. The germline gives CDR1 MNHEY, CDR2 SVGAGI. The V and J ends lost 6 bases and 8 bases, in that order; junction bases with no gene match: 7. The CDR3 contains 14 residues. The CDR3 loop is CASSTTSGLHIQYF. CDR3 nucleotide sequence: TGTGCCAGCAGCACGACTAGCGGGTTGCACATTCAGTACTTC.

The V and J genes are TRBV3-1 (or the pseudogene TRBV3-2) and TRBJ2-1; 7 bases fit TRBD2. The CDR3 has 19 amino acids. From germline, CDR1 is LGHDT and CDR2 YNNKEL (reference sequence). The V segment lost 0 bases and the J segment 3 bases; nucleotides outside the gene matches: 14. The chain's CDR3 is CASSQERWASGGLYNEQFF. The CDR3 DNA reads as TGTGCCAGCAGCCAAGAACGTTGGGCTAGCGGAGGACTCTACAATGAGCAGTTCTTC.

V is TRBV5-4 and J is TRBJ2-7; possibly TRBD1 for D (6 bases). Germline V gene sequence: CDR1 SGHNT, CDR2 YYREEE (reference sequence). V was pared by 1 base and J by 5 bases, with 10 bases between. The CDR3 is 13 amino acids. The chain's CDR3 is CASSLYSGDEQYF. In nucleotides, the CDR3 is TGTGCCAGCAGCTTGTATTCAGGGGACGAGCAGTACTTC.

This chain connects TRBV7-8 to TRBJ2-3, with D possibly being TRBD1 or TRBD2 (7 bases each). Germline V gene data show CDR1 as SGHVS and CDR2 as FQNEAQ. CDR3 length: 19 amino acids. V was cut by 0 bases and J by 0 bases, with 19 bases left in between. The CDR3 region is CASSLAGRGGGPSTDTQYF. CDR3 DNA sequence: TGTGCCAGCAGCTTAGCCGGAAGGGGAGGGGGCCCAAGCACAGATACGCAGTATTTT.

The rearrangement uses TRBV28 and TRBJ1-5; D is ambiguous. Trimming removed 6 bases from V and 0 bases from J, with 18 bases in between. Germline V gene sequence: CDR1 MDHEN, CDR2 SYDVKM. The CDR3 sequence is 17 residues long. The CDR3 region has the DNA TGTGCCAGCAGCCACATTCGCGGGGAGAGTAGCAATCAGCCCCAGCATTTT. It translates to CASSHIRGESSNQPQHF.

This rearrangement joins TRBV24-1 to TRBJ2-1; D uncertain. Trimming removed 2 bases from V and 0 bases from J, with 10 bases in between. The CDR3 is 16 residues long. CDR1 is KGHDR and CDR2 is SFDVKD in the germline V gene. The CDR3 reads CATSDSVVSSYNEQFF. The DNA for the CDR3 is TGTGCCACCAGTGATTCAGTGGTTAGCTCCTACAATGAGCAGTTCTTC.

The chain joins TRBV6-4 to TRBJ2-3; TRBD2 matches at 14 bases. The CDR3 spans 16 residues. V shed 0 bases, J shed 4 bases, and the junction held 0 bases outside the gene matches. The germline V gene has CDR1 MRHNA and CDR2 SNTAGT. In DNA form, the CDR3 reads TGTGCCAGCAGTGACTCGACTAGCGGGGGGGCAGATACGCAGTATTTT. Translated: CASSDSTSGGADTQYF.

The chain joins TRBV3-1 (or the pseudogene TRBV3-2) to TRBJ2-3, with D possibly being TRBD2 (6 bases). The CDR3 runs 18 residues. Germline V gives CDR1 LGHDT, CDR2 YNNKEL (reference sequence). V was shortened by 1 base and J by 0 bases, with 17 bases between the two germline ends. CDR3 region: CASSQGSSASSSTDTQYF. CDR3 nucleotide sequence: TGTGCCAGCAGCCAAGGTTCTAGCGCGAGCAGTAGCACAGATACGCAGTATTTT.

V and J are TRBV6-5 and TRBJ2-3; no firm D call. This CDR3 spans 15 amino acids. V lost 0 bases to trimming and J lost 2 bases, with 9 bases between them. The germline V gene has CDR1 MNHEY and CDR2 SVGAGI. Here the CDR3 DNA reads TGTGCCAGCAGTTACTCGCTAGTCTTCACAGATACGCAGTATTTT. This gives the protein CASSYSLVFTDTQYF.

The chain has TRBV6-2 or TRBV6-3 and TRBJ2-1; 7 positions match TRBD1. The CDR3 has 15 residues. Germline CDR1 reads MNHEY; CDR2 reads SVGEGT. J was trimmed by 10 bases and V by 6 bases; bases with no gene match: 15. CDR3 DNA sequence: TGTGCCAGCAGCGGGACAGTAGCACCACTCGTCGAGCAGTTCTTC. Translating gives CASSGTVAPLVEQFF.

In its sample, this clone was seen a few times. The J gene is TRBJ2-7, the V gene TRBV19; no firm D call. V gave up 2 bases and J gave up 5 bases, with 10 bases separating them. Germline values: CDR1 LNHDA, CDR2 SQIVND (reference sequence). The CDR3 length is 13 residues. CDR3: CASSITHNNEQYF. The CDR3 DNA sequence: TGTGCCAGTAGTATAACACATAACAACGAGCAGTACTTC.

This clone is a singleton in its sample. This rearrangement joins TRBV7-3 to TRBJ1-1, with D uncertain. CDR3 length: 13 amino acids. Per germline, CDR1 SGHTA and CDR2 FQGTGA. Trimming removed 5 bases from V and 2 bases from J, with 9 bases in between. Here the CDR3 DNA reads TGTGCCAGCAGCCTCCAGAGCAACACTGAAGCTTTCTTT. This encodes CASSLQSNTEAFF. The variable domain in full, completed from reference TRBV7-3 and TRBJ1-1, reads GAGVSQTPSNKVTEKGKYVELRCDPISGHTALYWYRQSLGQGPEFLIYFQGTGAADDSGLPNDRFFAVRPEGSVSTLKIQRTERGDSAVYLCASSLQSNTEAFFGQGTRLTVV.

The CDR3 loop is CASSRGSGNTIYF. The CDR3 nucleotides read TGCGCCAGCAGCAGGGGGAGTGGAAACACCATATATTTT. The chain employs TRBV10-1 and TRBJ1-3, with 7 bases aligning to TRBD1. V dropped 6 bases and J dropped 3; count of bases not matched to a gene: 2. This CDR3 is built from 13 residues. Germline V CDR1 and CDR2: WNHNN, SYGVQD (reference sequence).

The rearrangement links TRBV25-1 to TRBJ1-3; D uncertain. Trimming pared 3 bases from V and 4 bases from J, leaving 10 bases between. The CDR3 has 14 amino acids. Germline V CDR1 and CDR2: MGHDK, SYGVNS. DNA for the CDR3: TGTGCCAGCAGTGATTATGGCTCCGGAAACACCATATATTTT. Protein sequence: CASSDYGSGNTIYF.

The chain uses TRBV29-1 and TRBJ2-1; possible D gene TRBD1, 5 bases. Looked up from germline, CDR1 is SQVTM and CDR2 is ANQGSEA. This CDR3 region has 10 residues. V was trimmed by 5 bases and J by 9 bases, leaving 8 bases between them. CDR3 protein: CSVLGAEQFF. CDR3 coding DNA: TGCAGCGTTTTAGGGGCTGAGCAGTTCTTC.

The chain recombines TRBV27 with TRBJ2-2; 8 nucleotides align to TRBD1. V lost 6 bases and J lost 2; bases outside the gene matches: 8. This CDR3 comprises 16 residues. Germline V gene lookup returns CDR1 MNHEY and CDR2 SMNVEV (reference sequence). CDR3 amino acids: CASSTDRGGNTGELFF. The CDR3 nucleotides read TGTGCCAGCAGCACTGACAGGGGAGGTAACACCGGGGAGCTGTTTTTT.

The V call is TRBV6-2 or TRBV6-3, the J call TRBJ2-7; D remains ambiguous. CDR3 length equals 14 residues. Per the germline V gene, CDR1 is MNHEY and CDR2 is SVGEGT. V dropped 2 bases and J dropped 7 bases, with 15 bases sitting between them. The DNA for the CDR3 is TGTGCCAGCAGTTACCGACGGATGTTTGAGGAGCAGTACTTC. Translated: CASSYRRMFEEQYF.

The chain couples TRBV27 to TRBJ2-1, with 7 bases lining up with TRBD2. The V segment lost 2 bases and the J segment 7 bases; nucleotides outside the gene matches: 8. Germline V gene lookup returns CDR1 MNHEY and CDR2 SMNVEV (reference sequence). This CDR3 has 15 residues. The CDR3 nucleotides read TGTGCCAGCAGTTTAGGTGGGGGAGGGCTTAATGAGCAGTTCTTC. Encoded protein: CASSLGGGGLNEQFF.

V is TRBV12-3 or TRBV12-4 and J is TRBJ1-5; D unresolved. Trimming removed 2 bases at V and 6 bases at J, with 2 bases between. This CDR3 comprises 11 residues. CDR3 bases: TGTGCCAGCAGTTTAAGTCAGCCCCAGCATTTT. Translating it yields CASSLSQPQHF.

The CDR3: CAISEGNHQPQHF. Written as DNA, the CDR3 is TGTGCCATCAGTGAGGGAAACCATCAGCCCCAGCATTTT. The chain links TRBV10-3 to TRBJ1-5; no firm D call. Germline values: CDR1 ENHRY, CDR2 SYGVKD. Trimming cost V 2 bases and J 5 bases, with 7 bases left between them. This CDR3 region has 13 residues.

CDR3 loop: CASSFYPQPQHF. The CDR3 coding sequence is TGTGCCAGCAGCTTTTATCCTCAGCCCCAGCATTTT. The chain has TRBV5-8 and TRBJ1-5, with D unresolved. The germline V gene has CDR1 SGHTS and CDR2 YDEGEE. This CDR3 contains 12 residues. Trimming left V 2 bases short and J 6 bases short, with 6 bases between.